This T cell receptor (beta chain) derives from a study of identifying expanded T cells in peripheral blood. On this clone itself: The antigen is not known.

TCRdb's table, derived via immunoSEQ multiplex PCR, lists solely in-frame clones and lacks some. The sample includes about 90,000 clones, around 88% of them seen just once. The germline V and J ends were trimmed by 5 bases and 4 bases, with 16 bases remaining between them. Germline assignment: CDR1 SGHRS and CDR2 YFSETQ. The CDR3 extends over 15 amino acids. Whole-study findings and limits: Over approximately two and four weeks, about 15 and 19 clones changed, versus approximately 1.2 between replicates.

The specimen was blood. This receptor was taken from a person aged 18 to 70 in good health. V and J are TRBV5-1 and TRBJ2-1; D perhaps matches TRBD1 (5 bases). The CDR3 DNA follows: TGCGCCAGCAGTTCTACCCAGGACACATACAATGAGCAGTTCTTC. It is translated as CASSSTQDTYNEQFF.